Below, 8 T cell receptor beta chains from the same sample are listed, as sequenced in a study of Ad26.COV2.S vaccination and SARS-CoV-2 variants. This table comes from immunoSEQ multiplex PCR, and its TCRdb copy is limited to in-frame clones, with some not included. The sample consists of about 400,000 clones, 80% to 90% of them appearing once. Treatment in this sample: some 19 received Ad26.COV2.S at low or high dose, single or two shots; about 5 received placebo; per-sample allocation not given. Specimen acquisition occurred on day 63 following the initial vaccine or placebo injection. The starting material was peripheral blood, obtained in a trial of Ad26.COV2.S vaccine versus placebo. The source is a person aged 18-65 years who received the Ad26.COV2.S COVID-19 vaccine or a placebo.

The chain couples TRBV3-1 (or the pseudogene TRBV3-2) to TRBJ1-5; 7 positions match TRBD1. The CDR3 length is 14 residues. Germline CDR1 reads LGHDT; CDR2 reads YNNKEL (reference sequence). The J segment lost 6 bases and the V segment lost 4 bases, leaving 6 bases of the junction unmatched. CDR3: CASSRQGETQPQHF. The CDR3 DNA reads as TGTGCCAGCAGCCGACAGGGCGAAACTCAGCCCCAGCATTTT.

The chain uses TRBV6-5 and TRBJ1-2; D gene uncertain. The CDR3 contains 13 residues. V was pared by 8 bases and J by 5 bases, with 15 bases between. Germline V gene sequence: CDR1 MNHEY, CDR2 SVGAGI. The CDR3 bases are TGTGCCAGCCGCAAGGAGGCGGTTTATGGCTACACCTTC. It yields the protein CASRKEAVYGYTF.

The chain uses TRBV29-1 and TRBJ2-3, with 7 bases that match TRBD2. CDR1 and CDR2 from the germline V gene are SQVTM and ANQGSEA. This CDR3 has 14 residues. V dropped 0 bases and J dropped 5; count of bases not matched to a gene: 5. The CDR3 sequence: CSVEDATGGDTQYF. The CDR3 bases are TGCAGCGTTGAAGACGCTACGGGGGGAGATACGCAGTATTTT.

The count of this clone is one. This CDR3 is CASSQASGYQPQHF. In DNA form, the CDR3 reads TGTGCCAGCAGCCAAGCTAGCGGTTATCAGCCCCAGCATTTT. The chain joins TRBV3-1 (or the pseudogene TRBV3-2) to TRBJ1-5; no clear D. The germline CDR1 and CDR2 sequences are LGHDT and YNNKEL (reference sequence). This CDR3 comprises 14 residues. The V and J ends lost 1 base and 5 bases respectively, with 9 bases between them.

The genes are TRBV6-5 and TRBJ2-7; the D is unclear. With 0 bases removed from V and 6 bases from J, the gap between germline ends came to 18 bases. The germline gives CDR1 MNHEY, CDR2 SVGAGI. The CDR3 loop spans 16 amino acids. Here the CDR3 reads CASSYSSTGDIPEQYF. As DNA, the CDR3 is TGTGCCAGCAGTTACTCCTCTACTGGTGATATCCCCGAGCAGTACTTC.

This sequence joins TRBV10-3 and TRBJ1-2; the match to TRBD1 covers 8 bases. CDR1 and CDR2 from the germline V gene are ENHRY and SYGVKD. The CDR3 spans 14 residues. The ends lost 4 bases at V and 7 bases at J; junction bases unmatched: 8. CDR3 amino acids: CAISGQGAGGGYTF. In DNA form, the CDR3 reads TGTGCCATCAGTGGTCAGGGGGCCGGAGGTGGCTACACCTTC.

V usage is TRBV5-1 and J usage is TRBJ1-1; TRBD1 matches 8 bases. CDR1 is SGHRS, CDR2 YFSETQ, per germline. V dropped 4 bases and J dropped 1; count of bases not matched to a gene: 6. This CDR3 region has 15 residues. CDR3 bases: TGCGCCAGCAGCCAGACAGGGGTGGGGAACACTGAAGCTTTCTTT. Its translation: CASSQTGVGNTEAFF.

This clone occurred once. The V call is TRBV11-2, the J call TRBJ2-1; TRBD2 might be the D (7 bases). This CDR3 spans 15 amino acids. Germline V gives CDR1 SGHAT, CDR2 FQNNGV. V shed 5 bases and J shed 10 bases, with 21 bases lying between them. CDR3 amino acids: CASSTERGGGQEQFF. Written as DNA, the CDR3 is TGTGCCAGCAGCACCGAGAGGGGCGGGGGCCAGGAGCAGTTCTTC.